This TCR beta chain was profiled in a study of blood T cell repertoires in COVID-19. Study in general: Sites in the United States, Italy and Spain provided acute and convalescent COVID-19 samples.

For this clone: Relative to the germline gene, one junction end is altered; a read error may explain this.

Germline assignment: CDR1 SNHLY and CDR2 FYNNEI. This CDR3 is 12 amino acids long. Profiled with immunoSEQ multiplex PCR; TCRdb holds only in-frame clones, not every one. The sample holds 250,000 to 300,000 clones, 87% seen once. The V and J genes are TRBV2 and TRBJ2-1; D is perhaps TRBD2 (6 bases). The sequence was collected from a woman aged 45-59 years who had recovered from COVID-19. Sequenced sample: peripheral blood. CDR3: CASINDGGGGIF. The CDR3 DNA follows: TGTGCCAGCATTAATGACGGGGGTGGTGGGATCTTC.